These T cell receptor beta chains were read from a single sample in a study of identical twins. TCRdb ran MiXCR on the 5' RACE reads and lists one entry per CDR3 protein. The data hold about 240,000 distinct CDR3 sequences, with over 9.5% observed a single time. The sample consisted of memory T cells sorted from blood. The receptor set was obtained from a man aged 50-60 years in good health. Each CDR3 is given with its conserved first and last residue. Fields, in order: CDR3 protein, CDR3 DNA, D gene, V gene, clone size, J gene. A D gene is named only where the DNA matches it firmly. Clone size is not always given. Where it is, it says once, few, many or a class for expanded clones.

CDR3aa: CASTLGTSTQYF; CDR3nt: TGTGCCAGCACCCTAGGAACAAGCACGCAGTATTTT; d_gene: NA; v_gene: TRBV12-3/TRBV12-4; abundance: many; j_gene: TRBJ2-3
CDR3aa: CASRTIAGVHAEQFF; CDR3nt: TGTGCCAGCAGAACTATAGCGGGAGTGCATGCTGAGCAGTTCTTC; d_gene: TRBD2; v_gene: TRBV6-1; abundance: NA; j_gene: TRBJ2-1
CDR3aa: CASSLDSRKRETQYF; CDR3nt: TGTGCCAGCAGCTTAGATTCTAGGAAGAGGGAGACCCAGTACTTC; d_gene: NA; v_gene: TRBV11-2; abundance: NA; j_gene: TRBJ2-5
CDR3aa: CASSVAPGGTGNTIYF; CDR3nt: TGTGCCAGCAGCGTAGCTCCAGGGGGTACTGGAAACACCATATATTTT; d_gene: TRBD1; v_gene: TRBV9; abundance: NA; j_gene: TRBJ1-3
CDR3aa: CSVGLAGVFEQYF; CDR3nt: TGCAGCGTTGGGCTAGCGGGAGTGTTTGAGCAGTACTTC; d_gene: TRBD2; v_gene: TRBV29-1; abundance: many; j_gene: TRBJ2-7
CDR3aa: CASSLAGRGTDTQYF; CDR3nt: TGCGCCAGCAGCTTGGCTGGCAGGGGAACAGATACGCAGTATTTT; d_gene: NA; v_gene: TRBV5-1; abundance: many; j_gene: TRBJ2-3
CDR3aa: CASSQDGEPEDTQYF; CDR3nt: TGCGCCAGCAGCCAAGATGGCGAGCCCGAGGATACGCAGTATTTT; d_gene: NA; v_gene: TRBV4-1; abundance: many; j_gene: TRBJ2-3
CDR3aa: CASSYDTSGYEQYF; CDR3nt: TGTGCCAGCAGTTACGACACTAGCGGCTACGAGCAGTACTTC; d_gene: TRBD2; v_gene: TRBV6-5; abundance: many; j_gene: TRBJ2-7
CDR3aa: CSVESARGNEQFF; CDR3nt: TGCAGCGTTGAGTCGGCCAGGGGCAATGAGCAGTTCTTC; d_gene: NA; v_gene: TRBV29-1; abundance: few; j_gene: TRBJ2-1
CDR3aa: CASSSPTGSGEKLFF; CDR3nt: TGTGCCAGCAGTTCGCCGACAGGGTCGGGTGAAAAACTGTTTTTT; d_gene: TRBD1; v_gene: TRBV28; abundance: NA; j_gene: TRBJ1-4
CDR3aa: CSARLLTGEDYNEQFF; CDR3nt: TGCAGTGCTAGATTATTGACAGGGGAAGACTACAATGAGCAGTTCTTC; d_gene: TRBD1; v_gene: TRBV20-1; abundance: many; j_gene: TRBJ2-1
CDR3aa: CSVEDHQTSGSSYEQYF; CDR3nt: TGCAGCGTTGAAGATCACCAGACTAGCGGGAGCTCCTACGAGCAGTACTTC; d_gene: TRBD2; v_gene: TRBV29-1; abundance: many; j_gene: TRBJ2-7
CDR3aa: CASSRPGRGTEAFF; CDR3nt: TGTGCCAGCAGCCGCCCTGGAAGGGGGACTGAAGCTTTCTTT; d_gene: NA; v_gene: TRBV4-2; abundance: NA; j_gene: TRBJ1-1
CDR3aa: CAISEWLPGTNTGELFF; CDR3nt: TGTGCCATCAGTGAGTGGTTACCAGGGACGAACACCGGGGAGCTGTTTTTT; d_gene: NA; v_gene: TRBV10-3; abundance: many; j_gene: TRBJ2-2
CDR3aa: CASSGGKSTDTQYF; CDR3nt: TGTGCCAGCAGTGGCGGGAAGAGCACAGATACGCAGTATTTT; d_gene: NA; v_gene: TRBV6-1; abundance: many; j_gene: TRBJ2-3
CDR3aa: CASSREPNEKLFF; CDR3nt: TGCGCCAGCAGCCGAGAGCCTAATGAAAAACTGTTTTTT; d_gene: NA; v_gene: TRBV5-1; abundance: many; j_gene: TRBJ1-4
CDR3aa: CASSSPGTSGNNEQYF; CDR3nt: TGTGCCAGCAGTTCTCCGGGGACTAGCGGGAACAACGAGCAGTACTTC; d_gene: TRBD2; v_gene: TRBV28; abundance: many; j_gene: TRBJ2-7
CDR3aa: CSVEEPSQGLASYEQYF; CDR3nt: TGCAGCGTTGAAGAGCCCAGCCAGGGACTGGCCTCCTACGAGCAGTACTTC; d_gene: NA; v_gene: TRBV29-1; abundance: many; j_gene: TRBJ2-7
CDR3aa: CSAREGQFYEQYF; CDR3nt: TGCAGTGCTAGAGAGGGACAGTTCTACGAGCAGTACTTC; d_gene: TRBD1; v_gene: TRBV20-1; abundance: many; j_gene: TRBJ2-7
CDR3aa: CASSLLLAGGFYEQYF; CDR3nt: TGTGCCAGCAGTTTATTACTAGCGGGAGGGTTCTACGAGCAGTACTTC; d_gene: TRBD2; v_gene: TRBV27; abundance: NA; j_gene: TRBJ2-7
CDR3aa: CASSGTGEETEYF; CDR3nt: TGTGCCAGCAGCGGGACAGGGGAAGAGACCGAGTACTTC; d_gene: TRBD1; v_gene: TRBV2; abundance: NA; j_gene: TRBJ2-5
CDR3aa: CASSLTGLAGGRDEQFF; CDR3nt: TGCGCCAGCAGCCTAACGGGACTAGCGGGGGGCCGGGATGAGCAGTTCTTC; d_gene: TRBD2; v_gene: TRBV5-1; abundance: many; j_gene: TRBJ2-1